The entry that follows covers one TCR beta chain sequence. This sample was taken from a study of blood T cell repertoires in COVID-19. The repertoire was sequenced with immunoSEQ multiplex PCR; TCRdb's copy has only in-frame clones and lacks some. Among approximately 300,000 clones listed, 80% to 95% were seen once. The origin of this receptor is a woman in her thirties with COVID-19, enrolled during active disease. The source material was peripheral blood.

CDR3 sequence (DNA): TGTGCCAGCTCTTCTTTCGTGGAGCAGTTCTTC. It codes for CASSSFVEQFF. The chain uses TRBV28 and TRBJ2-1; D ambiguous. V lost 8 bases, J lost 10 bases, and 12 bases lay in between. The CDR3 covers 11 residues. The germline gives CDR1 MDHEN, CDR2 SYDVKM.